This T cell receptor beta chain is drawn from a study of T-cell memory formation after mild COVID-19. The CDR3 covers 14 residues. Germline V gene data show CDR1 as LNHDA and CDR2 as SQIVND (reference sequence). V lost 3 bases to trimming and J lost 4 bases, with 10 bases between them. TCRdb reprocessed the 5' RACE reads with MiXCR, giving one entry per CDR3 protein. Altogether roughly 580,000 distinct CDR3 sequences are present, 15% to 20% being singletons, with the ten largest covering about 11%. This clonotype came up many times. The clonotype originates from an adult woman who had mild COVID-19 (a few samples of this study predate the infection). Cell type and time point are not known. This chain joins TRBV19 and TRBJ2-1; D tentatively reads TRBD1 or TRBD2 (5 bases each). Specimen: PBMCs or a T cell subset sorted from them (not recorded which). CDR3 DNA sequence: TGTGCCAGTAGTATTGGGGGAGATTACAATGAGCAGTTCTTC. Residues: CASSIGGDYNEQFF. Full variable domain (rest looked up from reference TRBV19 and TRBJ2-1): DGGITQSPKYLFRKEGQNVTLSCEQNLNHDAMYWYRQDPGQGLRLIYYSQIVNDFQKGDIAEGYSVSREKKESFPLTVTSAQKNPTAFYLCASSIGGDYNEQFFGPGTRLTVL.